This T cell receptor beta chain was found in a study of Graves' ophthalmopathy and Graves' hyperthyroidism. General study points: Blood shared most expanded thyroid clonotypes above 0.001 frequency.

Participants with hyperthyroidism, aged 18 to 65, were newly diagnosed with under 2 months' duration. Researchers took RNA transcripts and amplified TCR beta CDR3 regions from them. HTBI primers were employed in first-round RT-PCR, then a second-round multiplex PCR followed. Each CDR3 protein is one row after TCRdb ran MiXCR on the multiplex PCR reads. The sample lists 300,000 to 450,000 distinct CDR3 sequences; 17% were seen once. CDR1 and CDR2 from the germline V gene are DFQATT and SNEGSKA (reference sequence). The CDR3 totals 13 residues. V lost 6 bases and J lost 8; bases outside the gene matches: 11. The sample holds many counts of this clonotype. Its antigen remains unknown.

The sample comprised peripheral blood. The chain is built from TRBV20-1 and TRBJ2-5; 8 nucleotides line up with TRBD1. The sequence was collected from an adult woman with stable Graves' hyperthyroidism. The CDR3 is CSAPGQGGVTQYF. CDR3 nucleotide sequence: TGCAGTGCACCCGGACAGGGCGGGGTAACCCAGTACTTC.